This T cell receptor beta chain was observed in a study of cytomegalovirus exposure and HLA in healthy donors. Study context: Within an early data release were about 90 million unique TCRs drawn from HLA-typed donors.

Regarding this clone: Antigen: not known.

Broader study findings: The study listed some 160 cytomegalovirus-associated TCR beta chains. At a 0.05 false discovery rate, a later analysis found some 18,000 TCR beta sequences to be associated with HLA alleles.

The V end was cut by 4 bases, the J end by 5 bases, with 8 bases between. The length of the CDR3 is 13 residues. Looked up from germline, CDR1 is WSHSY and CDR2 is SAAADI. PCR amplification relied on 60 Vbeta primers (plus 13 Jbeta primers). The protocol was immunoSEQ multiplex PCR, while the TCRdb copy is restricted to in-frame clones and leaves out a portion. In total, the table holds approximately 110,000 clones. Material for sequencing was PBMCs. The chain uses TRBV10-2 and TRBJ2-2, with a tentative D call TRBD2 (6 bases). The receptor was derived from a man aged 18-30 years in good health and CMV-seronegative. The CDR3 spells CASSGGETGELFF. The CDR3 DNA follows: TGCGCCAGCAGTGGCGGGGAAACCGGGGAGCTGTTTTTT.